This T cell receptor beta chain was obtained from a study of shared clonotypes between healthy human individuals. Study overall: Each donor contributed plates that comprised three CD4 naive, three CD4 memory, two CD8 naive and one CD8 memory.

The table came from immunoSEQ multiplex PCR; TCRdb's copy has only in-frame clones and leaves some out. The top ten hold over 50% of the sample, which has 70,000 to 95,000 clones, around 57% seen once. Sequencing was performed on memory CD8+ T cells sorted from blood. Subset reported: CD45RO+ cells pooled with CCR7-negative TemRA cells. This TCR was recovered from a young man in good health.

The CDR3 is CSVGLRRTGELFF. CDR3 nucleotides: TGCAGCGTGGGCCTAAGGCGCACCGGGGAGCTGTTTTTT. The chain combines TRBV29-1 with TRBJ2-2; D gene unclear. The CDR3 contains 13 residues. Germline loops: CDR1 SQVTM, CDR2 ANQGSEA. V lost 6 bases and J 4 bases, leaving 12 bases between the germline ends.